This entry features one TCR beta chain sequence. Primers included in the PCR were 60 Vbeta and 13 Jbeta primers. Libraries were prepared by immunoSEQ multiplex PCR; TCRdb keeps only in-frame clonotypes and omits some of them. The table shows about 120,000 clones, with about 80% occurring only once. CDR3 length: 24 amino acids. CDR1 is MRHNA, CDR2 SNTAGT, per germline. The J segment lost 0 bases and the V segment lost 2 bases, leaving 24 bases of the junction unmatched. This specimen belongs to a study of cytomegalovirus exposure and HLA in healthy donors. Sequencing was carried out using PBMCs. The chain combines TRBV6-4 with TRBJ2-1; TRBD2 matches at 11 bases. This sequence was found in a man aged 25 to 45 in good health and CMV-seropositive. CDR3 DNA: TGTGCCAGCAGTGACGGGTCTGGCAGGAATTATCTTAGCGGGAGGGAATACTCCTACAATGAGCAGTTCTTC. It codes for CASSDGSGRNYLSGREYSYNEQFF.